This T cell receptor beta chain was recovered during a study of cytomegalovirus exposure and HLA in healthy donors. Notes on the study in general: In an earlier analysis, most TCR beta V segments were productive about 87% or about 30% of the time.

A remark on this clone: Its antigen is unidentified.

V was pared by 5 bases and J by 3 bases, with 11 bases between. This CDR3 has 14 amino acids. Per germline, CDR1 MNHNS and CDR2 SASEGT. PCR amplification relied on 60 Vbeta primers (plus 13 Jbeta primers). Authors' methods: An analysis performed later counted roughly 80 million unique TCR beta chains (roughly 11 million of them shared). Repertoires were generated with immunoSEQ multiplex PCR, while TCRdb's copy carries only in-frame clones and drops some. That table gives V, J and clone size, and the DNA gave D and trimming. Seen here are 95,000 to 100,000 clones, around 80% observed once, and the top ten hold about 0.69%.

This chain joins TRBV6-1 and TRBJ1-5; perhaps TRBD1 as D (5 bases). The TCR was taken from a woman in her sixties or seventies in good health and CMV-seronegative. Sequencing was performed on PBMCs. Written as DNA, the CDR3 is TGTGCCAGCAGTCTCCAGGGATACAATCAGCCCCAGCATTTT. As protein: CASSLQGYNQPQHF.